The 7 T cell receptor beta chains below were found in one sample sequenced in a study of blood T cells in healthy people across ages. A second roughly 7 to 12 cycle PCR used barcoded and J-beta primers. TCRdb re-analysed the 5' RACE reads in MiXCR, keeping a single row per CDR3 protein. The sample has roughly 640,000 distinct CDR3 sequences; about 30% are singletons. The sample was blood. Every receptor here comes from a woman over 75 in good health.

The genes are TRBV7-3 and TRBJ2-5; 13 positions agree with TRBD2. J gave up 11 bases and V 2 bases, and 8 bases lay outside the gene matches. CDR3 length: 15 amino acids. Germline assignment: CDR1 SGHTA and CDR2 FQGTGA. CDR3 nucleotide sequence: TGTGCCAGCAGCTTAGGGACTAGCGGGGTCGATGAGCAGTACTTC. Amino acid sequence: CASSLGTSGVDEQYF.

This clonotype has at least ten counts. The CDR3 loop reads CASSPGQPYEQYF. In nucleotides, the CDR3 is TGTGCCAGCAGCCCGGGACAGCCCTACGAGCAGTACTTC. This chain joins TRBV7-9 and TRBJ2-7, with TRBD1 matching over 7 bases. CDR3 length: 13 residues. Per germline, CDR1 SEHNR and CDR2 FQNEAQ (reference sequence). J was trimmed by 2 bases and V by 5 bases; bases with no gene match: 3. Full variable domain (remainder filled in from reference TRBV7-9 and TRBJ2-7): DTGVSQNPRHKITKRGQNVTFRCDPISEHNRLYWYRQTLGQGPEFLTYFQNEAQLEKSRLLSDRFSAERPKGSFSTLEIQRTEQGDSAMYLCASSPGQPYEQYFGPGTRLTVT.

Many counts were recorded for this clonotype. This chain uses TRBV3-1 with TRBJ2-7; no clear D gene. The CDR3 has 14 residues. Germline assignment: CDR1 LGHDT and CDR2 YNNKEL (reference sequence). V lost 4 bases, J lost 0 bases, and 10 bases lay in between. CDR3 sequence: CASSPRHYSYEQYF. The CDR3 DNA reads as TGTGCCAGCAGCCCTCGACACTACTCCTACGAGCAGTACTTC.

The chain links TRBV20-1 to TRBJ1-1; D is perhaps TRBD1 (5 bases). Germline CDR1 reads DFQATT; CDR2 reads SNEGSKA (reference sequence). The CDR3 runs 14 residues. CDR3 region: CSATGDLSGFEAFF. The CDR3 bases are TGCAGCGCGACGGGGGATTTGTCGGGGTTTGAAGCTTTCTTT.

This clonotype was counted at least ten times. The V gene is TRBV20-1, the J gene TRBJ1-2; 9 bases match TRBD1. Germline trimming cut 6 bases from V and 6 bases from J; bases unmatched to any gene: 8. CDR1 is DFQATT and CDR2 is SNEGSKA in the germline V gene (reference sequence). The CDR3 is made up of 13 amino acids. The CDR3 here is CSAGDREFDGYTF. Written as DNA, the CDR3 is TGCAGTGCGGGGGACAGGGAGTTCGATGGCTACACCTTC.

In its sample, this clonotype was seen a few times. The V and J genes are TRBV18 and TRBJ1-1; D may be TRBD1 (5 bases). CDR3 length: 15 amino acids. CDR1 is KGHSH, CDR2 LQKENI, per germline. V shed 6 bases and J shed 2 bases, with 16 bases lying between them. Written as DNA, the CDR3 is TGTGCCAGCTCCCAGATTGGGGGTCATAACACTGAAGCTTTCTTT. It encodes CASSQIGGHNTEAFF.

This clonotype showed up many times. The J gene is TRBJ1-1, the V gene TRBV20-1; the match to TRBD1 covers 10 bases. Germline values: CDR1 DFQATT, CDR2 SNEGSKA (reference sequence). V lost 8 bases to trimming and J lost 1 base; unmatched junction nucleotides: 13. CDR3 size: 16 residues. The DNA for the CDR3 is TGCAGTCCGAGACCGGGACAGGGGCACCAGAACACTGAAGCTTTCTTT. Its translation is CSPRPGQGHQNTEAFF.